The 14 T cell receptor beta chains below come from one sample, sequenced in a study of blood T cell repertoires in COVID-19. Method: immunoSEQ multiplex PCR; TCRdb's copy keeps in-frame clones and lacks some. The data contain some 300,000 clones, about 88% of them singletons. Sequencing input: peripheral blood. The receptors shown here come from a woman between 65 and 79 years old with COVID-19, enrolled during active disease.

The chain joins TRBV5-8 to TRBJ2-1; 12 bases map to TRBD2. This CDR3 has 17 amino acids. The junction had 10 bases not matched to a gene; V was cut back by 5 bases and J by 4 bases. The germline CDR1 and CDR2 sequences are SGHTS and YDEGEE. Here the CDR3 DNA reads TGTGCCAGCAGTTCGACGACTAGCGGGGGACCTTACAATGAGCAGTTCTTC. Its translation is CASSSTTSGGPYNEQFF. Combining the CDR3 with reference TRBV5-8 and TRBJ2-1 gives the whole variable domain EAGVTQSPTHLIKTRGQQATLRCSPISGHTSVYWYQQALGLGLQFLLWYDEGEERNRGNFPPRFSGRQFPNYSSELNVNALELEDSALYLCASSSTTSGGPYNEQFFGPGTRLTVL.

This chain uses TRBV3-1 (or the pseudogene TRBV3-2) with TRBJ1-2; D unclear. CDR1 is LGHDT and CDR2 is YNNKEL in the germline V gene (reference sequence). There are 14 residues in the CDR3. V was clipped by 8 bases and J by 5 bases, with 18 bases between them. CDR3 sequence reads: CASSGGVEGYGYTF. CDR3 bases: TGTGCCAGCTCGGGTGGGGTGGAGGGTTATGGCTACACCTTC.

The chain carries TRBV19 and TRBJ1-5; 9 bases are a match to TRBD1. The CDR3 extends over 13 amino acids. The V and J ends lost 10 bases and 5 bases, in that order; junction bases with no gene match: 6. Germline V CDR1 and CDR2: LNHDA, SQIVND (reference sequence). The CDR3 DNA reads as TGTGCCACCGCCGGGACAGGGTATCAGCCCCAGCATTTT. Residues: CATAGTGYQPQHF.

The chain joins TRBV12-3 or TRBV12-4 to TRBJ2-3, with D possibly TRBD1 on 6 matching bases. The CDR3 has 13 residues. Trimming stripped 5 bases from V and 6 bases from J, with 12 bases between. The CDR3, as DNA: TGTGCCAGCAGTCAAAGGACAGCTGATACGCAGTATTTT. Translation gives CASSQRTADTQYF.

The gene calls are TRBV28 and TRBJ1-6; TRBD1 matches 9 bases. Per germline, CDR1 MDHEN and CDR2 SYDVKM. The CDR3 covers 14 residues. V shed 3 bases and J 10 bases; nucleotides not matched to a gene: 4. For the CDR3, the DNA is TGTGCCAGCAGTTTGGACAGGGGCCCCTCACCCCTCCACTTT. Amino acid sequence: CASSLDRGPSPLHF.

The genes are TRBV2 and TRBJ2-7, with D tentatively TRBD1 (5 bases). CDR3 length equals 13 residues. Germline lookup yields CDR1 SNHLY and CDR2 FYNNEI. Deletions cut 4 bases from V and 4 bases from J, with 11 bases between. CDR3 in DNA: TGTGCCAGCAGTGGCCAGGGTACTTACGAGCAGTACTTC. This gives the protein CASSGQGTYEQYF.

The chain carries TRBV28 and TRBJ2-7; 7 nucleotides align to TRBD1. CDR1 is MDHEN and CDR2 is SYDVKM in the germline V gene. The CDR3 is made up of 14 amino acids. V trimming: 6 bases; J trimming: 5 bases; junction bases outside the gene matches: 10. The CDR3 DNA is TGTGCCAGCAGCCCGGACAGGTTTGCTAACGAGCAGTACTTC. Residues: CASSPDRFANEQYF.

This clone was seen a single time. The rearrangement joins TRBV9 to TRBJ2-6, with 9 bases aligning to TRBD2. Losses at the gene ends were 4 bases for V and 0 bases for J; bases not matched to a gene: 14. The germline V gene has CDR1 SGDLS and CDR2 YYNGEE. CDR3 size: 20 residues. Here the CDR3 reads CASSNPLAGGTFSGANVLTF. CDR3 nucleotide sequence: TGTGCCAGCAGCAACCCCTTGGCGGGGGGGACGTTCTCTGGGGCCAACGTCCTGACTTTC.

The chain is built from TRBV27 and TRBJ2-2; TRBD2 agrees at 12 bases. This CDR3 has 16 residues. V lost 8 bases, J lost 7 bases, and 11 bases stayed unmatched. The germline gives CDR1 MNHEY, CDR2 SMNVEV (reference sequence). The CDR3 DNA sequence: TGTGCCAGCGGGCTAGCGGGGGGGCGATCTGGCGGGGAGCTGTTTTTT. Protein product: CASGLAGGRSGGELFF.

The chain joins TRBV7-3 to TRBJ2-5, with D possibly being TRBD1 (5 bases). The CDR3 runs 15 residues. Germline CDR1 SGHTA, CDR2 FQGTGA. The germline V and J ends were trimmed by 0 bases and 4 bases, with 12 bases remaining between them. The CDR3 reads CASSLTTGIGETQYF. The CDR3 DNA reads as TGTGCCAGCAGCTTAACCACAGGCATAGGAGAGACCCAGTACTTC.

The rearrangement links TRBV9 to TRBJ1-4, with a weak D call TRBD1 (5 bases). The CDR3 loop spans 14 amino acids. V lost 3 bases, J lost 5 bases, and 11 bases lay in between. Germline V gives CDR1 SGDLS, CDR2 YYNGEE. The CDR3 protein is CASSGDGGNEKLFF. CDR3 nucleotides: TGTGCCAGCAGCGGGGACGGGGGGAATGAAAAACTGTTTTTT.

The CDR3 region is CASSQWRGDTQYF. The CDR3 DNA sequence: TGTGCCAGCAGCCAATGGAGGGGAGATACGCAGTATTTT. This sequence joins TRBV3-1 (or the pseudogene TRBV3-2) and TRBJ2-3, with D possibly being TRBD2 (6 bases). CDR3 size: 13 residues. Germline loops: CDR1 LGHDT, CDR2 YNNKEL (reference sequence). The V and J ends lost 2 bases and 5 bases respectively, with 8 bases between them.

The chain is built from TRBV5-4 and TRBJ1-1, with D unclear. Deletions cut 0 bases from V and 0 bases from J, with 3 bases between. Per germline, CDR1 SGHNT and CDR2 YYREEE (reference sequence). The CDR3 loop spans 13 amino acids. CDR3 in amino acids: CASSLALNTEAFF. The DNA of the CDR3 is TGTGCCAGCAGCTTGGCTTTGAACACTGAAGCTTTCTTT.

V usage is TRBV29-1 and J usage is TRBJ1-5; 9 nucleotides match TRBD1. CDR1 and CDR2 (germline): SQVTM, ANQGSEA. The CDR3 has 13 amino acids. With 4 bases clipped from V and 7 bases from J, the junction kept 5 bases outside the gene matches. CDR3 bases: TGCAGCGTTGCCCGGGACAGGGTCCAGCCCCAGCATTTT. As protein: CSVARDRVQPQHF.